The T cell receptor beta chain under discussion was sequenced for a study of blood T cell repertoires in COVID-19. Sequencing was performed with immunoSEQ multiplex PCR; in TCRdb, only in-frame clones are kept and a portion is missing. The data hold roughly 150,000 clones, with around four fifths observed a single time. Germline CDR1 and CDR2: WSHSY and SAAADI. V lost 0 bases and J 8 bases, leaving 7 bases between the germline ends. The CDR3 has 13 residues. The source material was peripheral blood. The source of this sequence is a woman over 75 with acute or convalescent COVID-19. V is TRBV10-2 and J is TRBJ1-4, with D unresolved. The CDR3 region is CASSESSLEKLFF. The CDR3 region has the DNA TGCGCCAGCAGTGAGTCGAGTTTGGAAAAACTGTTTTTT.